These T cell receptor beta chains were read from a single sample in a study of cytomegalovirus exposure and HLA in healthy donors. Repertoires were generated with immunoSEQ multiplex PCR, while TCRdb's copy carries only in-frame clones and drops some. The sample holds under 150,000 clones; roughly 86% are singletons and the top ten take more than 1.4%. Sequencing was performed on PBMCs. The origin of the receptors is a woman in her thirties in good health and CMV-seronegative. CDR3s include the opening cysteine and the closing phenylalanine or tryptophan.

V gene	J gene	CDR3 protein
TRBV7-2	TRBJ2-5	CASSWPGQGAETQYF
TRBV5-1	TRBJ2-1	CASSDRFRDRLYNEQFF
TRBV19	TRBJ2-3	CASSIYGGGGWTDTQYF
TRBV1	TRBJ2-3	CTSSPRLVKRVTQYF
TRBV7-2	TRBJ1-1	CASSLVGDRVGVGAFF
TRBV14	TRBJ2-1	CASSRRDRSYNEQFF
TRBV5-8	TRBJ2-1	CASSLLAVLSYNEQFF
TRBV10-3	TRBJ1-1	CAISESPTGGYTEAFF
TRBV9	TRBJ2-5	CASSVGVAQETQYF
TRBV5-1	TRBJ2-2	CASSLEFLTGELFF
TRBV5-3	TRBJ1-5	CARSLPRGDQPQHF
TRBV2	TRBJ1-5	CASTPQGINQPQHF
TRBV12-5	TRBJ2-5	CASGLGPQGTETQYF
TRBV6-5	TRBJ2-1	CASSERGGYNEQFF
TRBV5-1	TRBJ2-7	CASSLKLQGYEQYF
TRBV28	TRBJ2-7	CASAGDYSYEQYF
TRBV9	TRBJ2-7	CASSSGDEQYF
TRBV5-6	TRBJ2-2	CASSFLGTGVGELFF
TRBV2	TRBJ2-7	CASRAFGTAYEQYF
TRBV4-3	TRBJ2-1	CASSQDHRGVEQFF
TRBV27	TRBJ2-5	CASSLHSHQETQYF
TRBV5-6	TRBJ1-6	CASSLVGTYNSPLHF
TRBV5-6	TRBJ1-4	CASTNSQVLGLGEKLFF
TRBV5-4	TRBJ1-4	CASSLGGPGQGGEKLFF
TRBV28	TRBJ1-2	CASSTGYDYGYTF
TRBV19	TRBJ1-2	CASSWGFDRGVDGYTF
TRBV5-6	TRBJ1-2	CASSPGAGRGYGYTF
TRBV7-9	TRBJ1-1	CASSLTTGEYTEAFF
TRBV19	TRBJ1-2	CASSIGGGRANYGYTF
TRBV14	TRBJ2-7	CASSQDWRGALYEQYF
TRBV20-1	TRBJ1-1	CSASQGREAFF
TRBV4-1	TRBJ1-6	CASSQGRFGGRKDSPLHF
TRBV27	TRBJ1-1	CASSFGTGQEAFF
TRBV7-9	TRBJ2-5	CASSLGATGSGETQYF
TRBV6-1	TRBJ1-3	CASSEGTAGNTIYF
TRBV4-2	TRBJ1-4	CASSQERLAGANNEKLFF
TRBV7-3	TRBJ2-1	CASSLRGSFNNEQFF
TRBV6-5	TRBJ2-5	CASRYTESFPETQYF
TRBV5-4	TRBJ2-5	CASSLGGQGVETQYF
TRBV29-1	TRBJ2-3	CSVEGGGRGTDTQYF
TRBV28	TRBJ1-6	CASSLIGTGRPLNSPLHF
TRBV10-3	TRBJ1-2	CATRDRADPIPNYGYTF
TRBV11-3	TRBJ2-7	CASSPGGSSYEQYF
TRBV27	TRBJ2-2	CASSFLSGELFF
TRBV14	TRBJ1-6	CASSQERPLGHSPLHF
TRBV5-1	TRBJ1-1	CASSFDGARGTEAFF
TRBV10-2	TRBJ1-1	CASSEGGRGATEAFF
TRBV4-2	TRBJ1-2	CASSQDRGSSYGYTF
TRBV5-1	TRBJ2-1	CASSLGGGGLAYNEQFF
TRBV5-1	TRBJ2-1	CASSSSDFAYNEQFF
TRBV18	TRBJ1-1	CASSQQGLGTEAFF
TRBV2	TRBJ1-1	CASSEQGGGWAEAFF
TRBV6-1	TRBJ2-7	CASSASGTGGYEQYF
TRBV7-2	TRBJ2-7	CASSSSSYEQYF
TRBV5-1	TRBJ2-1	CASSLGAANNEQFF
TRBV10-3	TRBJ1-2	CAINRDREIYGYTF
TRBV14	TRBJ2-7	CASSPLGTSVQEQYF
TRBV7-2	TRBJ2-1	CASSLYLAGDNEQFF
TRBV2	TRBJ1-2	CASSLMPGGGYTF